The present TCR beta chain was sequenced within a study of vaccination effects on CD4 cells after COVID-19. Produced via immunoSEQ multiplex PCR; TCRdb's table is partial and in-frame only. Of about 46,000 clones detected, 74% appear once; the ten largest clones hold about 15%. After expansion with viral peptide pools in the ViraFEST assay, antigen-specific CD4+ T cells were sequenced. The culture ran for roughly 10 days before CD4+ T cells were isolated. Two-dose BNT162b2 or mRNA-1273 vaccination was given to participants. Worth noting for this clone: Its antigen is currently unknown.

V lost 4 bases, J lost 7 bases, and 9 bases lay in between. This CDR3 comprises 12 residues. Germline CDR1 and CDR2: SGHRS and YFSETQ. The V gene is TRBV5-1, the J gene TRBJ2-1, with D maybe TRBD1 (6 bases). The sample here was CD4+ T cells from PBMCs cultured with HCoV-OC43 spike peptides, taken after COVID-19 vaccination. Subset defined: HCoV-OC43 spike overlapping peptide pool stimulation. The receptor was isolated from a human donor who received a COVID-19 vaccine. The CDR3 reads CASSPGVNEQFF. CDR3 DNA: TGCGCCAGCAGCCCAGGGGTGAATGAGCAGTTCTTC.